Listed below are T cell receptor beta chains from one sample, sequenced in a study of blood T cells in healthy people across ages. TCRdb re-called the 5' RACE reads with MiXCR, one entry per CDR3 protein. The sample includes hundreds of thousands of distinct CDR3 sequences, roughly 30% seen only once; the top ten take around a sixth. Sequenced: blood. The source is a woman older than 75 in good health. Each CDR3 is given with its conserved first and last residue. Fields, in order: clone size, J gene, D gene, V gene, CDR3 protein, CDR3 DNA. D genes are given only for firm matches. A clone size is listed for some rows: how often the clone was seen (once, few, many), or a class if it is expanded.

once,TRBJ2-3,-,TRBV20-1,CSAREASSTDTQYF,TGCAGTGCTAGGGAGGCTAGTAGCACAGATACGCAGTATTTT
-,TRBJ2-7,-,TRBV7-6,CASSLGTTDWGGVFPYEQYF,TGTGCCAGCAGCTTAGGGACGACGGATTGGGGTGGCGTGTTTCCCTACGAGCAGTACTTC
-,TRBJ1-2,TRBD1,TRBV27,CASTLGTDRDYGYTF,TGTGCCAGCACCCTAGGAACCGACAGGGACTATGGCTACACCTTC
-,TRBJ2-2,-,TRBV6-1,CASSEALALTGELFF,TGTGCCAGCAGTGAAGCGCTGGCCCTTACCGGGGAGCTGTTTTTT
-,TRBJ2-1,TRBD2,TRBV7-9,CASSSTSGHSYNEQFF,TGTGCCAGCAGCTCAACTAGCGGGCACTCCTACAATGAGCAGTTCTTC
-,TRBJ2-1,TRBD2,TRBV6-1,CASTLAGGRGSYNEQFF,TGTGCCAGCACCCTAGCGGGGGGGCGAGGCTCCTACAATGAGCAGTTCTTC
many,TRBJ2-3,-,TRBV20-1,CSARLGDTQYF,TGCAGTGCTAGGCTAGGGGATACGCAGTATTTT
many,TRBJ2-7,-,TRBV6-5,CASTPGGSYEQYF,TGTGCCAGCACCCCTGGGGGTTCCTACGAGCAGTACTTC
few,TRBJ1-5,TRBD1,TRBV20-1,CSARDLRDRAQVGNQPQHF,TGCAGTGCTAGAGATCTCCGAGACAGGGCACAGGTAGGCAATCAGCCCCAGCATTTT
-,TRBJ2-2,-,TRBV7-2,CASSHPRTGELFF,TGTGCCAGCAGCCACCCGCGAACCGGGGAGCTGTTTTTT
many,TRBJ2-5,TRBD2,TRBV4-2,CASSQLLAGVQETQYF,TGTGCCAGCAGCCAGCTACTAGCGGGGGTTCAAGAGACCCAGTACTTC
-,TRBJ2-3,TRBD2,TRBV20-1,CSARASRREGTDTQYF,TGCAGTGCTAGGGCGTCCCGGCGGGAGGGGACAGATACACAGTATTTT
many,TRBJ2-7,TRBD2,TRBV5-1,CASSLGTSGATYEQYF,TGCGCCAGCAGCTTGGGGACTAGCGGGGCCACCTACGAGCAGTACTTC
-,TRBJ2-1,TRBD2,TRBV4-2,CASSPRGLADNNEQFF,TGTGCCAGCAGCCCCCGCGGACTAGCGGATAACAATGAGCAGTTCTTC
-,TRBJ1-5,-,TRBV20-1,CSARDRTLSQHF,TGCAGTGCTAGAGATCGTACCCTGTCCCAGCATTTT
few,TRBJ2-1,-,TRBV11-3,CASSLRGGTENEQFF,TGTGCCAGCAGCTTAAGGGGGGGCACGGAGAATGAGCAGTTCTTC
-,TRBJ2-1,TRBD2,TRBV2,CASGETSGGYNEQFF,TGTGCCAGCGGTGAGACTAGCGGGGGCTACAATGAGCAGTTCTTC
-,TRBJ2-3,TRBD2,TRBV20-1,CSASRTSGGVDTQYF,TGCAGTGCTAGTCGGACTAGCGGGGGAGTGGATACGCAGTATTTT
-,TRBJ1-4,TRBD1,TRBV28,CASRPPRRTGDEKLFF,TGTGCCAGCAGGCCACCGAGGAGGACAGGGGATGAAAAACTGTTTTTT
many,TRBJ2-5,-,TRBV4-2,CASSQEGFQESQYF,TGTGCCAGCAGCCAAGAGGGGTTCCAAGAATCCCAGTACTTC
many,TRBJ1-2,TRBD1,TRBV5-1,CASSGGQRFNYGYTF,TGCGCCAGCAGCGGGGGACAGCGTTTTAACTATGGCTACACCTTC
many,TRBJ1-2,TRBD1,TRBV29-1,CSVDHLQGQEGYTF,TGCAGCGTTGATCATCTACAGGGGCAGGAGGGCTACACCTTC
-,TRBJ2-2,-,TRBV20-1,CSARKGPPDTGELFF,TGCAGTGCTAGAAAGGGACCCCCGGACACCGGGGAGCTGTTTTTT
many,TRBJ2-6,-,TRBV6-2/TRBV6-3,CAITPAGANVLTF,TGTGCCATCACACCCGCGGGGGCCAACGTCCTGACTTTC
few,TRBJ1-6,-,TRBV7-9,CASSFLRDGGSPLHF,TGTGCCAGCAGCTTTCTCCGGGATGGAGGGTCACCCCTCCACTTT
many,TRBJ2-4,-,TRBV6-2/TRBV6-3,CASSYGFRVGNIQYF,TGTGCCAGCAGTTACGGTTTCAGGGTTGGAAACATTCAGTACTTC
-,TRBJ2-5,-,TRBV4-1,CASSQDGQQETQYF,TGCGCCAGCAGCCAAGACGGACAGCAAGAGACCCAGTACTTC
many,TRBJ2-7,TRBD1,TRBV11-1,CASSWDRAEQYF,TGTGCCAGCAGCTGGGACAGGGCCGAGCAGTACTTC
many,TRBJ2-1,TRBD2,TRBV7-2,CASSLDRGGYNEQFF,TGTGCCAGCAGCTTAGACCGGGGGGGATACAATGAGCAGTTCTTC
many,TRBJ2-1,-,TRBV12-3/TRBV12-4,CASSLIAGNENEQFF,TGTGCCAGCAGTTTAATTGCGGGGAATGAAAATGAGCAGTTCTTC
-,TRBJ1-2,-,TRBV9,CASSASGVGGDINYGYTF,TGTGCCAGCAGCGCATCCGGGGTGGGGGGGGATATTAACTATGGCTACACCTTC
-,TRBJ2-7,-,TRBV20-1,CSASRTVQSPYEQYF,TGCAGTGCTAGTCGGACAGTGCAAAGTCCCTACGAGCAGTACTTC
many,TRBJ1-1,-,TRBV29-1,CSGTPQRNTEAFF,TGCAGCGGCACGCCACAGCGTAACACTGAAGCTTTCTTT
many,TRBJ2-5,TRBD1,TRBV11-2,CASSWGQGQETQYF,TGTGCCAGCAGTTGGGGACAGGGTCAAGAGACCCAGTACTTC
-,TRBJ1-1,TRBD1,TRBV28,CASSRQGFGMNTEAFF,TGTGCCAGCAGTAGACAGGGGTTCGGTATGAACACTGAAGCTTTCTTT
few,TRBJ1-2,TRBD1,TRBV28,CASRPTGTPSYGYTF,TGTGCCAGCAGACCGACAGGGACCCCTTCCTATGGCTACACCTTC
many,TRBJ2-6,-,TRBV7-2,CASTPGGRAGANVLTF,TGTGCCAGCACCCCGGGGGGCAGGGCTGGGGCCAACGTCCTGACTTTC
many,TRBJ2-5,-,TRBV20-1,CSARGGWWGRETQYF,TGCAGTGCTAGAGGAGGGTGGTGGGGGCGAGAGACCCAGTACTTC
many,TRBJ1-5,-,TRBV6-5,CASSYLPVRQWRYSNQPQHF,TGTGCCAGCAGTTACCTACCCGTTAGACAGTGGAGATATAGCAATCAGCCCCAGCATTTT
-,TRBJ1-6,-,TRBV3-1,CASSQENSFNAPLHF,TGTGCCAGCAGCCAAGAGAACAGTTTTAATGCACCCCTCCACTTT
once,TRBJ2-1,-,TRBV2,CASSLYGANNEQFF,TGCGCCAGCAGCTTGTATGGGGCCAACAATGAGCAGTTCTTC
-,TRBJ2-5,TRBD1,TRBV20-1,CSATGQQETQYF,TGCAGTGCTACGGGACAGCAAGAGACCCAGTACTTC